These 32 T cell receptor beta chains originate from one sample sequenced in a study of T-cell memory formation after mild COVID-19. A single record per CDR3 protein comes from TCRdb applying MiXCR to the 5' RACE reads. The sample consists of tens of thousands of distinct CDR3 sequences, more than 20% of them appearing once. Material for sequencing was PBMCs or a T cell subset sorted from them (not recorded which). These receptors all come from a man aged 18 to 30 who had mild COVID-19 (a few samples of this study predate the infection). Cell type and time point are not known.

The sample holds a few counts of this clonotype. This sequence joins TRBV7-7 and TRBJ2-5; TRBD1 matches at 8 bases. The CDR3 covers 15 residues. Trimming removed 1 base from V and 5 bases from J; junction bases left unmatched: 6. Germline-derived CDR1 and CDR2 are SSHAT and FNYEAQ (reference sequence). CDR3 coding DNA: TGTGCCAGCAGCTTAGTGACAGGGGAAATTGAGACCCAGTACTTC. Amino acid sequence: CASSLVTGEIETQYF.

The chain recombines TRBV4-2 with TRBJ2-6; a weak D match, TRBD2 (6 bases). V was pared by 7 bases and J by 0 bases, with 16 bases between. The CDR3 runs 17 residues. CDR1 and CDR2 from the germline V gene are LGHNA and YNFKEQ. CDR3 in DNA: TGTGCCAGCACCTCAAGAGGAGGGAACTCTGGGGCCAACGTCCTGACTTTC. Its translation is CASTSRGGNSGANVLTF.

This clonotype was counted a few times. The V call is TRBV29-1, the J call TRBJ2-1; 10 bases are a match to TRBD1. The length of the CDR3 is 14 residues. CDR1 and CDR2 from the germline V gene are SQVTM and ANQGSEA. Trimming took 8 bases from V and 6 from J; bases not matched to a gene: 10. In DNA, the CDR3 is TGCAGCCTGGGACAGGGGTCGTCTCGCAATGAGCAGTTCTTC. Translated: CSLGQGSSRNEQFF.

A few counts support this clonotype. The rearrangement links TRBV7-3 to TRBJ2-5; D is uncertain. CDR3 length: 15 amino acids. The V gene lost 5 bases and the J gene lost 4 bases, with 17 bases spanning the gap. Germline CDR1 and CDR2: SGHTA and FQGTGA. DNA of the CDR3: TGTGCCAGCAGCGCCAACTTGGAGCGAGGAGAGACCCAGTACTTC. Translation gives CASSANLERGETQYF.

With regard to this clonotype: Likely a read error: the CDR3 ends without its conserved phenylalanine or tryptophan. This chain connects TRBV6-5 to TRBJ1-5; no firm D call. The CDR3 spans 15 residues. Germline assignment: CDR1 MNHEY and CDR2 SVGAGI. Trimming shortened V by 5 bases and J by 0 bases, and 11 bases separated the two germline ends. The CDR3 sequence: CASSEDGYSNQPQHI. The CDR3 coding sequence is TGTGCCAGCAGTGAGGACGGGTATAGCAATCAGCCCCAGCATATT.

The genes are TRBV27 and TRBJ2-7, with D possibly matching TRBD2 (6 bases). Per the germline V gene, CDR1 is MNHEY and CDR2 is SMNVEV (reference sequence). The V gene lost 4 bases and the J gene lost 3 bases, with 16 bases spanning the gap. This CDR3 is built from 15 residues. The CDR3 reads CASSYTSSSHYEQYV. CDR3 nucleotide sequence: TGTGCCAGCAGTTATACTAGCTCTTCACACTACGAGCAGTACGTC.

The V gene is TRBV20-1, the J gene TRBJ1-5; D not resolved. Looked up from germline, CDR1 is DFQATT and CDR2 is SNEGSKA (reference sequence). Trimming removed 3 bases at V and 1 base at J, with 16 bases between. This CDR3 region has 16 residues. The CDR3: CSARAFEGGSNQPQHF. The CDR3 region has the DNA TGCAGTGCTAGGGCTTTTGAGGGAGGGAGCAATCAGCCCCAGCATTTT.

The V call is TRBV7-9, the J call TRBJ1-1; D unresolved. This CDR3 contains 12 residues. V was trimmed by 1 base and J by 7 bases, leaving 7 bases between them. Germline V lookup: CDR1 SEHNR, CDR2 FQNEAQ (reference sequence). CDR3 nucleotides: TGTGCCAGCAGCTTAGGTCGTCTTGAAGCTTTCTTT. Protein product: CASSLGRLEAFF. Based on the CDR3 plus reference TRBV7-9 and TRBJ1-1, the full variable domain is DTGVSQNPRHKITKRGQNVTFRCDPISEHNRLYWYRQTLGQGPEFLTYFQNEAQLEKSRLLSDRFSAERPKGSFSTLEIQRTEQGDSAMYLCASSLGRLEAFFGQGTRLTVV.

CDR3 amino acids: CASSHSGGLSETQYF. The CDR3 nucleotides are TGTGCCAGCAGCCATAGCGGGGGCCTCTCAGAGACCCAGTACTTC. V and J are TRBV7-9 and TRBJ2-5; 9 bases align to TRBD2. V trimming: 5 bases; J trimming: 4 bases; junction bases outside the gene matches: 8. Per the germline V gene, CDR1 is SEHNR and CDR2 is FQNEAQ (reference sequence). This CDR3 has 15 amino acids.

This clonotype was detected a few times. The CDR3 DNA sequence: TGCAGCGTTGAAGCAGAGAGCACAGATACGCAGTATTTT. Amino acid sequence: CSVEAESTDTQYF. The chain recombines TRBV29-1 with TRBJ2-3; the D is unclear. The germline V gene has CDR1 SQVTM and CDR2 ANQGSEA. This CDR3 has 13 residues. Trimming shortened V by 1 base and J by 0 bases, and 5 bases separated the two germline ends.

At least ten counts were recorded for this clonotype. For the CDR3, the DNA is TGTGCCATCAGAACCGGGACAGGGGACGCAGATACGCAGTATTTT. Translating it yields CAIRTGTGDADTQYF. The V gene is TRBV10-3, the J gene TRBJ2-3, with 10 bases lining up with TRBD1. V shed 6 bases, J shed 4 bases, and the junction held 7 bases outside the gene matches. The CDR3 extends over 15 amino acids. CDR1 and CDR2 from the germline V gene are ENHRY and SYGVKD.

This clonotype has a handful of counts. The CDR3 reads CASGTSNTGELFF. CDR3 nucleotides: TGTGCCAGCGGGACTTCGAACACCGGGGAGCTGTTTTTT. This chain links TRBV6-5 with TRBJ2-2; perhaps TRBD2 as D (6 bases). Per the germline V gene, CDR1 is MNHEY and CDR2 is SVGAGI. The CDR3 extends over 13 amino acids. Trimming left V 8 bases short and J 0 bases short, with 7 bases between.

This clonotype was detected only a few times. The chain links TRBV6-1 to TRBJ2-2; perhaps D is TRBD1 or TRBD2 (6 bases each). Germline V gene data show CDR1 as MNHNS and CDR2 as SASEGT. Trimming took off 9 bases at V and 1 base at J, with 9 bases between the two ends. The CDR3 runs to 13 residues. CDR3 residues: CARGGENTGELFF. The CDR3 DNA reads as TGTGCCAGGGGGGGCGAGAACACCGGGGAGCTGTTTTTT.

There are many counts of this clonotype. This chain links TRBV12-3 or TRBV12-4 with TRBJ2-7; D uncertain. The V gene lost 1 base and the J gene lost 6 bases, with 10 bases spanning the gap. The CDR3 runs to 13 residues. CDR3 in amino acids: CASSLGDLGEQYF. CDR3 coding DNA: TGTGCCAGCAGTTTAGGGGATTTAGGCGAGCAGTACTTC.

The V call is TRBV7-2, the J call TRBJ2-3; D might be TRBD2 (5 bases). The CDR3 sequence is 15 residues long. V was pared by 3 bases and J by 1 base, with 11 bases between. Germline lookup yields CDR1 SGHTA and CDR2 FQGNSA. The CDR3 reads CASSFAGLGTDTQYF. CDR3 DNA: TGTGCCAGCAGCTTCGCGGGTTTAGGCACAGATACGCAGTATTTT.

The chain is built from TRBV27 and TRBJ1-5, with no clear D. Germline CDR1 and CDR2: MNHEY and SMNVEV (reference sequence). Trimming cost V 3 bases and J 7 bases, with 13 bases left between them. This CDR3 contains 14 residues. CDR3 residues: CASSFGVLGQPQHF. CDR3 coding DNA: TGTGCCAGCAGTTTTGGGGTACTTGGGCAGCCCCAGCATTTT.

The V gene is TRBV11-2, the J gene TRBJ1-1; D remains ambiguous. This CDR3 has 13 amino acids. CDR1 is SGHAT, CDR2 FQNNGV, per germline. V shed 5 bases and J shed 8 bases, with 15 bases lying between them. Here the CDR3 DNA reads TGTGCCAGCAGCCAAACCGGGTTGGAAGAAGCTTTCTTT. Protein product: CASSQTGLEEAFF.

This clonotype turned up a few times. The CDR3 loop reads CASSPTASTGRNYGYTF. Written as DNA, the CDR3 is TGTGCCAGCAGCCCGACCGCAAGTACAGGGAGGAACTATGGCTACACCTTC. V gene TRBV7-9 combines with J gene TRBJ1-2; the D gene is possibly TRBD1 (6 bases). Germline values: CDR1 SEHNR, CDR2 FQNEAQ (reference sequence). V was pared by 5 bases and J by 2 bases, with 21 bases between. This CDR3 region has 17 residues. Supplemented by reference TRBV7-9 and TRBJ1-2, the full variable domain reads DTGVSQNPRHKITKRGQNVTFRCDPISEHNRLYWYRQTLGQGPEFLTYFQNEAQLEKSRLLSDRFSAERPKGSFSTLEIQRTEQGDSAMYLCASSPTASTGRNYGYTFGSGTRLTVV.

The gene calls are TRBV7-9 and TRBJ1-1; D possibly corresponds to TRBD1 (5 bases). Germline CDR1 SEHNR, CDR2 FQNEAQ (reference sequence). Trimming removed 1 base at V and 9 bases at J, with 9 bases between. The CDR3 is 12 amino acids. The CDR3: CASSLGGTQAFF. The CDR3 DNA is TGTGCCAGCAGCTTAGGAGGGACCCAAGCTTTCTTT. Together with reference TRBV7-9 and TRBJ1-1, the CDR3 gives the full variable domain: DTGVSQNPRHKITKRGQNVTFRCDPISEHNRLYWYRQTLGQGPEFLTYFQNEAQLEKSRLLSDRFSAERPKGSFSTLEIQRTEQGDSAMYLCASSLGGTQAFFGQGTRLTVV.

V usage is TRBV3-1 and J usage is TRBJ1-2; D call uncertain. The CDR3 is made up of 21 amino acids. CDR1 LGHDT and CDR2 YNNKEL come from the germline V gene (reference sequence). V lost 1 base, J lost 6 bases, and 33 bases lay in between. DNA of the CDR3: TGTGCCAGCAGCCAAGTCTCCCTGGAGGCGTCTTGGCGCAGACCACGGGATGGCTACACCTTC. Encoded protein: CASSQVSLEASWRRPRDGYTF.

The V call is TRBV7-9, the J call TRBJ2-3; either TRBD1 or TRBD2 may supply D (5 bases each). CDR1 is SEHNR and CDR2 is FQNEAQ in the germline V gene (reference sequence). V lost 2 bases and J 3 bases, leaving 9 bases between the germline ends. This CDR3 spans 14 amino acids. CDR3 protein: CASSLRGVTDTQYF. CDR3 nucleotides: TGTGCCAGCAGCTTACGGGGCGTTACAGATACGCAGTATTTT.

This clonotype has a handful of counts. The rearrangement joins TRBV7-3 to TRBJ2-2, with 13 bases identical to TRBD2. The germline V gene has CDR1 SGHTA and CDR2 FQGTGA. V gave up 4 bases and J gave up 4 bases; unmatched junction bases: 9. This CDR3 region has 18 residues. CDR3: CASSSPGLAGIGTGELFF. The CDR3, as DNA: TGTGCCAGCAGCTCGCCGGGACTAGCGGGGATCGGCACCGGGGAGCTGTTTTTT.

The chain is built from TRBV20-1 and TRBJ1-5, with unresolved D. Trimming left V 0 bases short and J 7 bases short, with 7 bases between. From germline, CDR1 is DFQATT and CDR2 SNEGSKA (reference sequence). The CDR3 sequence is 12 residues long. CDR3 in amino acids: CSARDGRQPQHF. CDR3 nucleotide sequence: TGCAGTGCTAGAGATGGGAGACAGCCCCAGCATTTT.

This clonotype came up a few times. The V call is TRBV7-2, the J call TRBJ1-1; D uncertain. V was clipped by 4 bases and J by 8 bases, with 17 bases between them. The CDR3 covers 14 residues. Germline assignment: CDR1 SGHTA and CDR2 FQGNSA. CDR3 amino acids: CASSSPSSREEAFF. The CDR3 DNA follows: TGTGCCAGCAGCTCCCCAAGTAGCCGAGAGGAAGCTTTCTTT.

The V and J genes are TRBV20-1 and TRBJ1-2; D unresolved. The CDR3 runs to 13 residues. With 0 bases removed from V and 1 base from J, the gap between germline ends came to 6 bases. Germline CDR1 and CDR2: DFQATT and SNEGSKA (reference sequence). The DNA of the CDR3 is TGCAGTGCTAGAGATCCCCTTAACTATGGCTACACCTTC. It encodes CSARDPLNYGYTF.

This clonotype was counted a few times. The rearrangement links TRBV11-1 to TRBJ2-7; perhaps D is TRBD1 or TRBD2 (5 bases each). CDR3 length equals 12 residues. Per germline, CDR1 SGHAT and CDR2 FQDESV (reference sequence). The germline V and J ends were trimmed by 5 bases and 6 bases, with 11 bases remaining between them. CDR3 protein: CASSQVGVEQYF. In nucleotides, the CDR3 is TGTGCCAGCAGCCAGGTGGGGGTCGAGCAGTACTTC.

J is TRBJ1-2 and V is TRBV7-9; D not resolved. This CDR3 spans 11 amino acids. CDR1 and CDR2 (germline): SEHNR, FQNEAQ (reference sequence). Between the trimmed V and J ends, which lost 0 bases and 7 bases, there was a span of 3 bases. DNA for the CDR3: TGTGCCAGCAGCTTAGCGACTGGCTACACCTTC. Protein sequence: CASSLATGYTF.

The chain joins TRBV29-1 to TRBJ2-3; TRBD2 aligns across 7 bases. V was pared by 8 bases and J by 4 bases, with 6 bases of the junction left unmatched. The CDR3 has 12 amino acids. Germline V gene lookup returns CDR1 SQVTM and CDR2 ANQGSEA. The CDR3 DNA sequence: TGCAGCCTGGGGCGGGGGTCAGATACGCAGTATTTT. This translates into CSLGRGSDTQYF.

CDR3 sequence (DNA): TGTGCCAGCATGAACTGGGGGGGAGGTTACAATGAGCAGTTCTTC. This encodes CASMNWGGGYNEQFF. The genes are TRBV2 and TRBJ2-1; 7 nucleotides agree with TRBD2. The CDR3 has 15 amino acids. Trimming at V came to 7 bases and at J to 4 bases, leaving 10 bases not matched to a gene. Germline V CDR1 and CDR2: SNHLY, FYNNEI.

This clonotype was seen more than once but under ten times. This chain joins TRBV4-1 and TRBJ2-7; 12 bases map to TRBD1. Germline CDR1 reads MGHRA; CDR2 reads YSYEKL. The junction had 6 bases not matched to a gene; V was cut back by 8 bases and J by 7 bases. This CDR3 contains 13 residues. CDR3 bases: TGCGCCAGCGAGCGGGACAGGGGGCGAGAGCAGTACGTC. Its protein product is CASERDRGREQYV.

This clonotype was counted a few times. The chain recombines TRBV28 with TRBJ1-2, with D uncertain. There are 14 residues in the CDR3. Trimming took 3 bases from V and 1 from J, leaving 9 bases between them. CDR1 and CDR2 (germline): MDHEN, SYDVKM. The CDR3 loop is CASSFFRGNYGYTF. The CDR3 bases are TGTGCCAGCAGTTTCTTCCGGGGTAACTATGGCTACACCTTC.

This clonotype was counted only a few times. CDR3 sequence (DNA): TGTGCCAGCAGCTTTGGGCAGGCGGACACTGAAGCTTTCTTT. The encoded protein is CASSFGQADTEAFF. The chain has TRBV11-2 and TRBJ1-1; no firm D call. Per the germline V gene, CDR1 is SGHAT and CDR2 is FQNNGV. With 3 bases removed from V and 3 bases from J, the gap between germline ends came to 11 bases. The CDR3 is 14 amino acids.